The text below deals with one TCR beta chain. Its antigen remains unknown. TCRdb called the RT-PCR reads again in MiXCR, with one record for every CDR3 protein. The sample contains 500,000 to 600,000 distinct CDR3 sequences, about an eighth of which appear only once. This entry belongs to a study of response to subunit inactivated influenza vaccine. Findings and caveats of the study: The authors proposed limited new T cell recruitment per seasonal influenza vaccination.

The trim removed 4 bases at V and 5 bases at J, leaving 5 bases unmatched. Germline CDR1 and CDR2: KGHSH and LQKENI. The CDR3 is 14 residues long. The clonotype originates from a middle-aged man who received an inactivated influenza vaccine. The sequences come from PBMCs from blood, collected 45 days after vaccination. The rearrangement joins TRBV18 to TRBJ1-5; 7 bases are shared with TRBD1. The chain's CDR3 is CASSLQGSHQPQHF. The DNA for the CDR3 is TGTGCCAGCTCACTACAGGGGTCCCATCAGCCCCAGCATTTT.